These 24 T cell receptor beta chains were sequenced from one sample in a study of T cells after yellow fever vaccination. In TCRdb, the 5' RACE reads were re-called with MiXCR into one record per CDR3 protein. The table shows 75,000 to 100,000 distinct CDR3 sequences, with approximately 9% occurring only once. This specimen was CD8+ T cells not binding an NS4B(214-222) dextramer, sorted from PBMCs, taken less than 16 days after the first yellow fever vaccination. These receptor sequences come from a man between 18 and 29 years old who received the YFV17D yellow fever vaccine.

In its sample, this clonotype was seen a few times. The V gene is TRBV10-3, the J gene TRBJ2-3; 12 nucleotides align to TRBD2. Germline V gene sequence: CDR1 ENHRY, CDR2 SYGVKD. Trimming cost V 1 base and J 6 bases; bases outside gene matches: 8. This CDR3 has 17 residues. CDR3 in amino acids: CAISELGLAGRRDTQYF. The CDR3 DNA sequence: TGTGCCATCAGTGAGTTGGGACTAGCGGGTCGGCGGGATACGCAGTATTTT.

This clonotype has more than one count but fewer than ten. This rearrangement joins TRBV6-1 to TRBJ2-7, with D possibly TRBD1 on 6 matching bases. Trimming removed 6 bases from V and 2 bases from J, with 11 bases in between. This CDR3 has 13 residues. Per the germline V gene, CDR1 is MNHNS and CDR2 is SASEGT. The CDR3: CASSWGQTYEQYV. CDR3 nucleotide sequence: TGTGCCAGCAGCTGGGGACAAACCTACGAGCAGTACGTC.

The J gene is TRBJ2-2, the V gene TRBV29-1; 12 nucleotides match TRBD2. CDR1 is SQVTM, CDR2 ANQGSEA, per germline. The ends lost 5 bases at V and 4 bases at J; junction bases unmatched: 5. CDR3 length: 15 residues. The CDR3 loop reads CSVPGLAGTTGELFF. The DNA for the CDR3 is TGCAGCGTTCCCGGACTAGCGGGGACCACCGGGGAGCTGTTTTTT.

J is TRBJ1-6 and V is TRBV9; a possible D gene is TRBD1 (5 bases). Trimming pared 3 bases from V and 7 bases from J, leaving 17 bases between. Germline-derived CDR1 and CDR2 are SGDLS and YYNGEE. The length of the CDR3 is 16 residues. The DNA for the CDR3 is TGTGCCAGCAGCGAGAGCTGGTGGGGGGGAAATTCACCCCTCCACTTT. It translates to CASSESWWGGNSPLHF.

This clonotype was observed a few times. The V gene is TRBV7-8, the J gene TRBJ2-6; D not resolved. In germline, CDR1 is SGHVS, CDR2 FQNEAQ. The CDR3 has 16 amino acids. V was clipped by 3 bases and J by 1 base, with 10 bases between them. CDR3 in amino acids: CASSFTIESGANVLTF. The DNA of the CDR3 is TGTGCCAGCAGCTTCACGATAGAGTCTGGGGCCAACGTCCTGACTTTC.

This sequence joins TRBV7-2 and TRBJ2-3, with D possibly being TRBD1 (5 bases). This CDR3 spans 17 amino acids. Trimming pared 5 bases from V and 2 bases from J, leaving 20 bases between. Germline V gene sequence: CDR1 SGHTA, CDR2 FQGNSA. The DNA of the CDR3 is TGTGCCAGCAGCCCCAACCCCCAGGGCTACACCACAGATACGCAGTATTTT. Translating it yields CASSPNPQGYTTDTQYF.

This clonotype occurred a few times. The V gene is TRBV9, the J gene TRBJ2-5; D is possibly TRBD2 (5 bases). The CDR3 has 13 amino acids. V dropped 3 bases and J dropped 5 bases, with 11 bases sitting between them. CDR1 is SGDLS, CDR2 YYNGEE, per germline. CDR3 protein: CASSADSPETQYF. Written as DNA, the CDR3 is TGTGCCAGCAGCGCGGACTCCCCGGAGACCCAGTACTTC.

At least ten counts were recorded for this clonotype. The chain couples TRBV4-1 to TRBJ2-3; possibly TRBD1 for D (6 bases). CDR1 is MGHRA and CDR2 is YSYEKL in the germline V gene. Trimming left V 0 bases short and J 2 bases short, with 18 bases between. The CDR3 runs to 18 residues. The CDR3 reads CASSQERAGEGDTDTQYF. As DNA, the CDR3 is TGCGCCAGCAGCCAAGAGCGGGCAGGGGAAGGGGACACAGATACGCAGTATTTT.

The chain links TRBV12-3 or TRBV12-4 to TRBJ2-1; D is perhaps TRBD1 (6 bases). The V end was cut by 7 bases, the J end by 6 bases, with 16 bases between. The CDR3 totals 14 residues. CDR3 in DNA: TGTGCCAGCAACTTCGGACAGCAAATCAATGAGCAGTTCTTC. This codes for CASNFGQQINEQFF.

The chain links TRBV6-2 or TRBV6-3 to TRBJ2-1; the match to TRBD2 covers 8 bases. Germline V gene sequence: CDR1 MNHEY, CDR2 SVGEGT. This CDR3 is 16 amino acids long. Trimming took 5 bases from V and 0 from J; bases not matched to a gene: 6. CDR3 residues: CASSPIAGSSYNEQFF. As DNA, the CDR3 is TGTGCCAGCAGTCCGATAGCGGGGAGCTCCTACAATGAGCAGTTCTTC.

The rearrangement uses TRBV7-6 and TRBJ1-5; D is unclear. There are 13 residues in the CDR3. The V end was cut by 5 bases, the J end by 5 bases, with 10 bases between. In germline, CDR1 is SGHVS, CDR2 FNYEAQ. The CDR3 loop is CASSQMNDQPQHF. CDR3 coding DNA: TGTGCCAGCAGCCAAATGAACGATCAGCCCCAGCATTTT.

This clonotype was found a few times. The gene calls are TRBV5-4 and TRBJ2-2, with 8 bases lining up with TRBD2. The CDR3 runs 15 residues. The germline V gene has CDR1 SGHNT and CDR2 YYREEE (reference sequence). With V trimmed by 2 bases and J by 7 bases, 7 bases remained unmatched. The CDR3 loop is CASSFSGGWIGELFF. DNA for the CDR3: TGTGCCAGCAGCTTCAGCGGGGGTTGGATCGGGGAGCTGTTTTTT.

This clonotype was observed a handful of times. V is TRBV7-2 and J is TRBJ1-4; D unclear. Trimming removed 4 bases at V and 8 bases at J, with 17 bases between. The CDR3 is 15 amino acids. The V gene's germline CDR1 is SGHTA and CDR2 FQGNSA. In DNA form, the CDR3 reads TGTGCCAGCAGCTCACCTCAAGGAGCATGGGAAAAACTGTTTTTT. Translating gives CASSSPQGAWEKLFF.

This clonotype was seen at least ten times. The rearrangement joins TRBV4-2 to TRBJ2-7, with D hard to call. The CDR3 is 11 amino acids. V lost 0 bases and J 4 bases, leaving 1 base between the germline ends. Germline-derived CDR1 and CDR2 are LGHNA and YNFKEQ. The CDR3 sequence: CASSQDYEQYF. The DNA for the CDR3 is TGTGCCAGCAGCCAAGATTACGAGCAGTACTTC.

This clonotype has ten or more counts. V is TRBV29-1 and J is TRBJ2-1; TRBD1 agrees at 8 bases. The germline gives CDR1 SQVTM, CDR2 ANQGSEA. Losses at the gene ends were 6 bases for V and 0 bases for J; bases not matched to a gene: 4. CDR3 length equals 14 residues. The chain's CDR3 is CSVRTGSSYNEQFF. The CDR3 DNA sequence: TGCAGCGTAAGGACAGGGAGCTCCTACAATGAGCAGTTCTTC.

This clonotype was counted a few times. This chain uses TRBV6-5 with TRBJ2-3; perhaps TRBD2 as D (5 bases). The V and J ends lost 1 base and 0 bases respectively, with 14 bases between them. The germline V gene has CDR1 MNHEY and CDR2 SVGAGI. The CDR3 totals 17 residues. For the CDR3, the DNA is TGTGCCAGCAGTTACTTCTACGATCCGGGGAGCACAGATACGCAGTATTTT. Residues: CASSYFYDPGSTDTQYF.

The chain joins TRBV12-3 or TRBV12-4 to TRBJ1-1; no definite D call. Between the trimmed V and J ends, which lost 1 base and 0 bases, there was a span of 12 bases. The CDR3 contains 16 residues. This chain's CDR3 is CASSLGDYGLNTEAFF. The CDR3, as DNA: TGTGCCAGCAGTTTAGGGGATTATGGACTGAACACTGAAGCTTTCTTT.

This clonotype has only a few counts. This chain links TRBV7-9 with TRBJ1-1; 7 bases are shared with TRBD1. The CDR3 covers 17 residues. The germline gives CDR1 SEHNR, CDR2 FQNEAQ (reference sequence). With V trimmed by 7 bases and J by 1 base, 15 bases remained unmatched. DNA for the CDR3: TGTGCCAGCACCCCCCGGACCCCGGGACAGAGGAACACTGAAGCTTTCTTT. Protein sequence: CASTPRTPGQRNTEAFF.

The V gene is TRBV6-1, the J gene TRBJ2-1; tentatively, D is TRBD1 (5 bases). The V gene lost 6 bases and the J gene lost 5 bases, with 17 bases spanning the gap. Per germline, CDR1 MNHNS and CDR2 SASEGT. This CDR3 is built from 15 residues. The CDR3 here is CASSSTLTGHNEQFF. The CDR3 coding sequence is TGTGCCAGCAGCTCCACCCTAACAGGACACAATGAGCAGTTCTTC.

V gene TRBV20-1 combines with J gene TRBJ2-3, with D possibly matching TRBD2 (5 bases). The CDR3 totals 14 residues. With 3 bases removed from V and 3 bases from J, the gap between germline ends came to 13 bases. Per the germline V gene, CDR1 is DFQATT and CDR2 is SNEGSKA (reference sequence). In nucleotides, the CDR3 is TGCAGTGCTAGCGGCGGGCTCAGTACAGATACGCAGTATTTT. Its translation: CSASGGLSTDTQYF.

This clonotype has a handful of counts. The chain couples TRBV15 to TRBJ1-2, with D hard to call. The length of the CDR3 is 14 residues. Per the germline V gene, CDR1 is LNHNV and CDR2 is YYDKDF (reference sequence). V gave up 0 bases and J gave up 3 bases, with 8 bases separating them. The CDR3 DNA follows: TGTGCCACCAGCAGAGATCGTAGGGACTATGGCTACACCTTC. As protein: CATSRDRRDYGYTF.

A few counts support this clonotype. The V and J genes are TRBV7-2 and TRBJ1-1, with TRBD1 as a possible D gene (5 bases). The germline V gene has CDR1 SGHTA and CDR2 FQGNSA. The CDR3 has 13 amino acids. Trimming removed 7 bases from V and 1 base from J, with 10 bases in between. The DNA of the CDR3 is TGTGCCAGCACCCCGGGACGGAACACTGAAGCTTTCTTT. This translates into CASTPGRNTEAFF.

The sample holds a few counts of this clonotype. The chain joins TRBV12-3 or TRBV12-4 to TRBJ2-3; 14 nucleotides agree with TRBD2. This CDR3 has 16 amino acids. Trimming removed 4 bases from V and 6 bases from J; junction bases left unmatched: 6. The CDR3, as DNA: TGTGCCAGCAGTTCGACTAGCGGGGGGGCTCTGGATACGCAGTATTTT. It codes for CASSSTSGGALDTQYF.

V and J are TRBV7-8 and TRBJ2-5, with 7 bases fitting TRBD2. CDR1 is SGHVS, CDR2 FQNEAQ, per germline. The CDR3 covers 16 residues. V lost 2 bases to trimming and J lost 1 base; unmatched junction nucleotides: 7. The CDR3 reads CASSLFRLAAQETQYF. The CDR3 DNA reads TGTGCCAGCAGCTTATTCCGCCTAGCGGCCCAAGAGACCCAGTACTTC.